Listed below are T cell receptor beta chains from one sample, sequenced in a study of blood T cell repertoires in COVID-19. Method: immunoSEQ multiplex PCR; TCRdb's copy keeps in-frame clones and lacks some. The table lists 75,000 to 100,000 clones, over 80% of them singletons, with 25% to 35% in the top ten. Source material: peripheral blood. These receptors were collected from a woman older than 75 with acute or convalescent COVID-19. Each CDR3 is given without its conserved first and last residue.

TRBV7-9	TRBJ2-1	ASSPQDNEQF
TRBV6-5	TRBJ2-5	ASSPTGVQETQY
TRBV19	TRBJ2-1	ASSRGVEGRNEQF
TRBV7-3	TRBJ2-2	ATQRMGNTGELF
TRBV6-2/TRBV6-3	TRBJ1-5	ASSPGTGGHQPQH
TRBV3-1/TRBV3-2	TRBJ2-7	ASSQEGLGGHEQY
TRBV12-5	TRBJ2-7	ASGLARGSGNSYEQY
TRBV2	TRBJ1-1	ASSEGQGATAF
TRBV7-2	TRBJ2-3	ASSTRLAGTDTQY
TRBV5-6	TRBJ2-3	ASSLTSWDDTQY
TRBV18	TRBJ1-3	ASSPLTGVDTIY
TRBV19	TRBJ2-3	ASSASTATDTQY
TRBV5-4	TRBJ1-1	ASSRTPGDEAF
TRBV3-1/TRBV3-2	TRBJ1-2	ASSQPSGTGGRNYGYT
TRBV7-9	TRBJ1-4	ASSFRTGLEKLF
TRBV10-3	TRBJ1-1	AIRVEGNTEAF